One and the same sample provided the 5 T cell receptor beta chains below, sequenced in a study of spatial heterogeneity in lung cancer (dated by TCRdb to between 2017 and 2020). What the research found in general, with its limitations: The number of expanded intratumoral alpha and beta TCRs correlated with the tumor nonsynonymous mutation count.

Libraries were built with 5' RACE. The sequencer listed for this sample is NextSeq 500. The public reads were reanalyzed by TCRdb: fastp trimming at Q25, MiXCR alignment, in-frame beta chains only. Rows are combined by CDR3 protein, so each entry shows the most common genes and DNA. Recorded for this sample are 6,500 to 8,000 distinct CDR3 sequences; less than 3.5% of them occurred a single time. Together, the top ten hold about a fifth of the sample. Sample time point, as interpreted from the label and publication: sample taken at primary tumor resection. Their antigen targets remain unknown. The material was lung tumor tissue, obtained at surgery. All receptors derive from a male donor with early-stage non-small cell lung cancer.

The chain combines TRBV14 with TRBJ1-2; D uncertain. Trimming removed 2 bases at V and 4 bases at J, with 8 bases between. CDR1 is SGHDN, CDR2 FVKESK, per germline. The CDR3 consists of 13 residues. The CDR3 DNA follows: TGTGCCAGCAGCCAATCGCTAGGCTATGGCTACACCTTC. Its protein is CASSQSLGYGYTF.

In its sample, this clonotype ranks as medium-sized. The chain joins TRBV7-2 to TRBJ1-5, with D perhaps TRBD1 (6 bases). Germline V CDR1 and CDR2: SGHTA, FQGNSA. V lost 2 bases to trimming and J lost 4 bases, with 6 bases between them. The CDR3 spans 13 residues. CDR3 in DNA: TGTGCCAGCAGCTTAACAGGGAATCAGCCCCAGCATTTT. This gives the protein CASSLTGNQPQHF.

In its sample, this clonotype ranks as medium-sized (0.01 to 0.1%). The rearrangement joins TRBV28 to TRBJ2-3; 10 nucleotides line up with TRBD1. There are 15 residues in the CDR3. CDR1 is MDHEN, CDR2 SYDVKM, per germline. Losses at the gene ends were 6 bases for V and 3 bases for J; bases not matched to a gene: 6. This CDR3 is CASRMGQGWTDTQYF. CDR3 bases: TGTGCCAGCAGAATGGGACAGGGGTGGACAGATACGCAGTATTTT.

This clonotype occurred many times. The rearrangement links TRBV5-4 to TRBJ2-7, with TRBD1 matching over 9 bases. The CDR3 sequence is 15 residues long. V trimming: 4 bases; J trimming: 2 bases; junction bases outside the gene matches: 7. Germline V gene data show CDR1 as SGHNT and CDR2 as YYREEE (reference sequence). The CDR3 protein is CASSPPGTGTYEQYF. CDR3 in DNA: TGTGCCAGCAGCCCTCCCGGGACAGGGACCTACGAGCAGTACTTC.

By frequency in the sample, this clonotype is medium-sized. The chain uses TRBV20-1 and TRBJ2-5; 7 bases are a match to TRBD2. Germline lookup yields CDR1 DFQATT and CDR2 SNEGSKA (reference sequence). CDR3 size: 13 residues. V lost 6 bases and J lost 2; bases outside the gene matches: 6. CDR3 coding DNA: TGCAGTGCGTTGAGCGGGGCACAAGAGACCCAGTACTTC. Translating gives CSALSGAQETQYF.